This TCR beta chain was retrieved from a study of blood T cell repertoires in COVID-19. This CDR3 has 14 residues. Generated by immunoSEQ multiplex PCR, the TCRdb table keeps only in-frame clones and is missing some. The data hold approximately 450,000 clones, with around 89% observed a single time. The sequence was collected from a woman aged 25-40 years with acute or convalescent COVID-19. The sequencing sample was made of peripheral blood. The chain employs TRBV1 and TRBJ2-2; the table's D gene call, TRBD1, was not cross checked with the DNA. TRBV1 is a known pseudogene. CDR3 nucleotides: TGCACCAGCAGCCAGGGCTATCCCACCGGGGAGCTGTTTTTT. Its protein product is CTSSQGYPTGELFF.